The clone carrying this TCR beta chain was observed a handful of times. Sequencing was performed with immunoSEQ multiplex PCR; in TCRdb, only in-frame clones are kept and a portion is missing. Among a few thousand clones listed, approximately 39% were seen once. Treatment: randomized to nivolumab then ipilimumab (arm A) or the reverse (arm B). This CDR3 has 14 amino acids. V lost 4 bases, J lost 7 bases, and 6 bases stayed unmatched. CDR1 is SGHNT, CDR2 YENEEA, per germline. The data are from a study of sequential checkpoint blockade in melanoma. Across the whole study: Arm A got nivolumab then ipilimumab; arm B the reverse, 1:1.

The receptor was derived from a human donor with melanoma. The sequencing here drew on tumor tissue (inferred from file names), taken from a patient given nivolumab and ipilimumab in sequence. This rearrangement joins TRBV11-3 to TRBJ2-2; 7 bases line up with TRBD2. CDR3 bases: TGTGCCAGCAGCTCAACTAGCGAGGTCGGGGAGCTGTTTTTT. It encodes CASSSTSEVGELFF.